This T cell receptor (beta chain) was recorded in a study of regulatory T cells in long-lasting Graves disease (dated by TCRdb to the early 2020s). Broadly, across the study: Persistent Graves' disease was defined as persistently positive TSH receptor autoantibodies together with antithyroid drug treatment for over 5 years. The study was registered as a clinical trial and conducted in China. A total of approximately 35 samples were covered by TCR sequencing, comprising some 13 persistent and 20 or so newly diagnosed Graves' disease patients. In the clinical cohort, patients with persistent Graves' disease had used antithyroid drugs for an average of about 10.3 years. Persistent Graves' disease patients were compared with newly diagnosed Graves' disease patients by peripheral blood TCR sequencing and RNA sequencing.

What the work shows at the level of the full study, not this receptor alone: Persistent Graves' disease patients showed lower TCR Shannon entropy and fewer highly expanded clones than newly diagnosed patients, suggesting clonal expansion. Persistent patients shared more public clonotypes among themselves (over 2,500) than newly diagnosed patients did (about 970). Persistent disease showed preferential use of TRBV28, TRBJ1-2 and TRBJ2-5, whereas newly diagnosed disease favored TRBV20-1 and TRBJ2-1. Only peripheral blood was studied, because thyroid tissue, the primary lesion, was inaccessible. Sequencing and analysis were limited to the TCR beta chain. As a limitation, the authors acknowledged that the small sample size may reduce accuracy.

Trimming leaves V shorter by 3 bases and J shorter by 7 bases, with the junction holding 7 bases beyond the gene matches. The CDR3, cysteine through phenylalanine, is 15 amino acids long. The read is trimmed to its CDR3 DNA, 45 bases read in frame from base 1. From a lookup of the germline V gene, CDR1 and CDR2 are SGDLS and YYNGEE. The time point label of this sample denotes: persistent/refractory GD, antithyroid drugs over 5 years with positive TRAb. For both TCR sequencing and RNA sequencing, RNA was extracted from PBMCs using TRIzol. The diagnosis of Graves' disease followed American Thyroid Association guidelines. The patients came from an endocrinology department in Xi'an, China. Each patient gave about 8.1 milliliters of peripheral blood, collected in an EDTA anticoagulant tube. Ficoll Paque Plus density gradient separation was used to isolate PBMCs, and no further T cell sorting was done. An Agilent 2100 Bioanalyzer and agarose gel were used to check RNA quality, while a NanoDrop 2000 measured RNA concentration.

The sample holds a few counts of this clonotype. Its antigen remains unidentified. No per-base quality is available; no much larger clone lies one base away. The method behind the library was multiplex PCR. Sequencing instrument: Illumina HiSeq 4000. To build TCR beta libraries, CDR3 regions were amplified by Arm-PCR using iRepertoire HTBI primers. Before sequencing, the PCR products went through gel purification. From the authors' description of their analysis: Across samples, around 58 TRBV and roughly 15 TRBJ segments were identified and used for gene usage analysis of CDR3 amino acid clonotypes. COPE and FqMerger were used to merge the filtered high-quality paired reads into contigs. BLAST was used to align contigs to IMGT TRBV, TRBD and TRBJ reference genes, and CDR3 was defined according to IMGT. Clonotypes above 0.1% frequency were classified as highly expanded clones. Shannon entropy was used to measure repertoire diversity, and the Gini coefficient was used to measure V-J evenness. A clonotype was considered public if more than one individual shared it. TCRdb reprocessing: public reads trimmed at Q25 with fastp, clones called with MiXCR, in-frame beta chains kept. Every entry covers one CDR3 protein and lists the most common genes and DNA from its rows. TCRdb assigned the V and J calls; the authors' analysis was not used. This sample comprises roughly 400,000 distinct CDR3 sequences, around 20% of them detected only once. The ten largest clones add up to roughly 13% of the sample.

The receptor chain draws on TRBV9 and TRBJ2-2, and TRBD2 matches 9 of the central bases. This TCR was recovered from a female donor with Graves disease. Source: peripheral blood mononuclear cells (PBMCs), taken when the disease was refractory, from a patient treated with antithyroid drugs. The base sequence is TGTGCCAGCAGCGCCTCCGCTAGCGGGAACGGGGAGCTGTTTTTT. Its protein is CASSASASGNGELFF.